This entry is about one T cell receptor (beta chain). This entry is derived from a study of T cell responses to AZD1222 COVID-19 vaccine. The length of the CDR3 is 16 residues. The V gene's germline CDR1 is MDHEN and CDR2 SYDVKM. V trimming: 6 bases; J trimming: 7 bases; junction bases outside the gene matches: 11. Here immunoSEQ multiplex PCR was the method, and the copy in TCRdb shows in-frame clones only, minus some. The repertoire holds more than 140,000 clones, with 90% to 95% as singletons. The rearrangement links TRBV28 to TRBJ1-4, with 10 nucleotides matching TRBD1. Material: peripheral blood, obtained on day 0 of AZD1222 vaccination. The TCR originated in an adult in good health. The CDR3 bases are TGTGCCAGCAGACCGGACGGGGACAGGGGTTTTGAAAAACTGTTTTTT. Its translation: CASRPDGDRGFEKLFF.